This TCR beta chain is drawn from a study of vaccination and CD4 T cells after COVID-19. Looking at the study overall: The convalescents, six males and four females, included two who were Hispanic.

This sample's treatment: roughly ten-day PBMC culture with coronavirus spike peptide pools or control peptides (ViraFEST assay). The Oncomine TCR Beta short-read assay was what sequenced the DNA obtained from cultured CD4+ T cells. Each CDR3 protein is one row after TCRdb ran MiXCR on the PCR reads. The sample consists of 14,000 to 15,000 distinct CDR3 sequences, about half of them appearing once. Points from the study as a whole: Vaccine-specific clones numbering 304 of 307 showed spike mono-reactivity in convalescent patients.

This clonotype was detected only a few times. What it binds is unknown. V trimming: 3 bases; J trimming: 7 bases; junction bases outside the gene matches: 5. Germline-derived CDR1 and CDR2 are DFQATT and SNEGSKA (reference sequence). This CDR3 region has 13 residues. The gene calls are TRBV20-1 and TRBJ2-1; 8 bases line up with TRBD2. The sequencing sample was made of CD4+ T cells from blood, cultured in vitro. This clonotype originated in a human donor who had recovered from COVID-19. The CDR3 DNA sequence: TGCAGTGCTAGCGCTAGCGGGCGAAATGAGCAGTTCTTC. Amino acid sequence: CSASASGRNEQFF.